The rows below give T cell receptor beta chains drawn from one sample of a study of T cell changes during pregnancy in multiple sclerosis. Produced via immunoSEQ multiplex PCR; TCRdb's table is partial and in-frame only. The table records approximately 50,000 clones, approximately 94% of them present only once. This specimen was CD4+ T cells from peripheral blood mononuclear cells, taken in the third trimester of pregnancy. Receptor source: a female donor with multiple sclerosis, enrolled in a pregnancy study. CDR3s include the opening cysteine and the closing phenylalanine or tryptophan. A D gene is named only where the DNA matches it firmly. Size values are once, few and many counts, or a class for expanded clones, and some rows have none.

>TRBJ1-4|-|-|TRBV7-8
TGTGCCAGCAGCGGATACAGCGAAAAACTGTTTTTT
CASSGYSEKLFF
>TRBJ2-3|-|TRBD1|TRBV27
TGTGCCAGCAGTTTGTTGGACAGGGGGCACGGCACAGATACGCAGTATTTT
CASSLLDRGHGTDTQYF
>TRBJ2-7|-|TRBD1|TRBV28
TGTGCCAGCAGTTTGGGCCGACAGGGGAGGAACGAGCAGTACTTC
CASSLGRQGRNEQYF
>TRBJ2-1|once|-|TRBV13
TGTGCCAGCACCCTTCGGAGGACTTACAATGAGCAGTTCTTC
CASTLRRTYNEQFF
>TRBJ2-3|-|-|TRBV28
TGTGCCAGCAGTTTGGGAGGCACAGATACGCAGTATTTT
CASSLGGTDTQYF
>TRBJ2-7|-|-|TRBV6-5
TGTGCCAGCAGTCAGGTTGGTGGCATATCCTACGAGCAGTACTTC
CASSQVGGISYEQYF
>TRBJ2-7|-|-|TRBV5-6
TGTGCCAGCAGCTTGGCAGTCTACGAGCAGTACTTC
CASSLAVYEQYF
>TRBJ2-7|-|-|TRBV6-1
TGTGCCAGCAGTCAGGCCCTCGAGCAGTACTTC
CASSQALEQYF
>TRBJ2-7|-|TRBD2|TRBV19
TGTGCCAGTCAGACCAAAGCGGGAGTTGTCTACGAGCAGTACTTC
CASQTKAGVVYEQYF
>TRBJ2-1|-|TRBD1|TRBV2
TGTGCCAGCAGTGAAAGGACAGGGCGGGATGAGCAGTTCTTC
CASSERTGRDEQFF
>TRBJ1-1|-|TRBD1|TRBV6-5
TGTGCCAGCAGTTACTCAGGGACAGGGAGGGGCACTGAAGCTTTCTTT
CASSYSGTGRGTEAFF
>TRBJ1-3|-|-|TRBV5-5
TGTGCCAGCAGCTTTGGATTATCGGGAACTGGAAACACCATATATTTT
CASSFGLSGTGNTIYF
>TRBJ2-1|-|TRBD2|TRBV7-2
TGTGCCAGCAGCTCCTCCGCGGGGGGCCGGGGTGAGCAGTTCTTC
CASSSSAGGRGEQFF
>TRBJ1-6|-|TRBD1|TRBV5-8
TGTGCCAGCAGCCAATACCACGGGACAGGGATTTCACCCCTCCACTTT
CASSQYHGTGISPLHF
>TRBJ2-4|once|TRBD2|TRBV2
TGTGCCAGCAGGACTAGCGCCCAAAACATTCAGTACTTC
CASRTSAQNIQYF
>TRBJ1-3|-|-|TRBV5-1
TGCGCCAGCAGCGGAGCGGGGGGATTAGATTCTGGAAACACCATATATTTT
CASSGAGGLDSGNTIYF
>TRBJ1-4|-|-|TRBV10-2
TGCGCCAGCAGTGGTGGGGCCGCAACTAATGAAAAACTGTTTTTT
CASSGGAATNEKLFF
>TRBJ2-4|-|TRBD2|TRBV2
TGTGCCAGCCGTAGCGGGGGTGACATTCAGTACTTC
CASRSGGDIQYF
>TRBJ2-1|-|TRBD2|TRBV7-2
TGTGCCAGCAGCTTAGGACTAGCGGGCTACAATGAGCAGTTCTTC
CASSLGLAGYNEQFF
>TRBJ1-2|-|TRBD1|TRBV7-6
TGTGCCAGCAGTCCGGACAGGTTTGGTGGCTACACCTTC
CASSPDRFGGYTF
>TRBJ2-3|-|-|TRBV7-9
TGTGCCAGCAGCAACTCGCTAGTCGTCTCCCGGGTGGCTACGCAGTATTTT
CASSNSLVVSRVATQYF
>TRBJ2-4|-|-|TRBV19
TGTGCCAGTAGCGGGGTTGGGGTGATAGCCAAAAACATTCAGTACTTC
CASSGVGVIAKNIQYF
>TRBJ2-7|-|TRBD1|TRBV5-6
TGTGCCAGCAGCTTGGAAGGGACAGGGATCTACGAGCAGTACTTC
CASSLEGTGIYEQYF
>TRBJ1-5|once|TRBD1|TRBV7-9
TGTGCCAGCAGCTTTAATTCGACAGGGATGAGGGTGAGCAATCAGCCCCAGCATTTT
CASSFNSTGMRVSNQPQHF
>TRBJ2-3|-|-|TRBV7-9
TGTGCCAGCAGCTTAGGAGGAATCACAGATACGCAGTATTTT
CASSLGGITDTQYF
>TRBJ2-1|-|TRBD2|TRBV11-1
TGTGCCAGCAGTCGGGAGCTAGCGGGGGTCCATGAGCAGTTCTTC
CASSRELAGVHEQFF
>TRBJ1-2|-|-|TRBV5-8
TGTGCCAGCAGCTTGGGACAGGTGTTTAACTATGGCTACACCTTC
CASSLGQVFNYGYTF